The T cell receptor beta chain described here comes from a study of blood T cell repertoires in COVID-19 (dated by TCRdb to between 2020 and 2021). About the study as a whole: The collaborator samples originated in the United States, Italy and Spain and spanned the acute and convalescent phases of COVID-19. Where available, HLA class I and class II types were obtained from metadata supplied by the sample provider rather than from assay-based typing. The material from the prospective study consisted of cDNA or gDNA derived from T cells, B-cell-depleted T cells, or PBMCs. The repertoires were released in a freely available public database intended as a resource for research on the immune response to SARS-CoV-2. Subjects who had been exposed to COVID-19, were actively infected with it, or had recovered from it provided the deeply sampled blood TCRbeta repertoires that made up the dataset. Sample metadata almost always included a de-identified subject ID, COVID-19 status, age in years and sex. The samples were drawn from the first 160 participants of the ongoing ImmuneRACE study and from 1,200 or so subjects provided by 6 global collaborators.

The collaborating institutions used their own protocols to collect whole blood in K2EDTA tubes. For TCRbeta analysis, collaborators shipped samples as frozen whole blood, isolated PBMCs, or DNA extracted from either of those sample types. General conclusions and limits of the study: Clinical and demographic metadata were provided uncurated, with the amount varying by source and participant.

About this clone: There is no known antigen for this receptor. No much larger clone is present one base from it, and per-base qualities are unavailable.

TCRbeta CDR3 regions were amplified from genomic DNA by means of the immunoSEQ Assay, a bias-controlled multiplex PCR. Regarding the original processing steps: The number of nucleated cells in each sample was estimated by amplification of reference gene primers within the assay. To quantify the absolute abundance of each unique TCRbeta CDR3 rearrangement, sequence reads were collapsed and filtered. For each sample, productive Simpson clonality was calculated as the square root of Simpson's diversity index over productive rearrangements. TCRdb holds this immuneACCESS table with in-frame rearrangements only. Some clones are missing; in checked studies, unresolved V genes explain under half, and the rest has no known cause. The V and J calls and clone size come from that table; D and trimming were worked out from the DNA. This sample has tens of thousands of clones in its table, and 75% to 85% of those were observed once. 6% to 9% of the sample is taken by the ten largest.

The sequenced sample consisted of peripheral blood. This TCR derives from a human donor in a cohort sampled during active COVID-19.

The CDR3 loop reads CASSDSEGSYLAGELFF. The bases read TGTGCCAGCAGTGACTCGGAGGGGTCGTACTTGGCCGGGGAGCTGTTTTTT. Recombination joined TRBV6-4 with TRBJ2-2; 6 matching bases give a weak D call of TRBD2. Relative to germline, V is 0 bases shorter and J is 6 bases shorter, with 17 bases between their ends. CDR1 and CDR2, per the germline V gene, are MRHNA and SNTAGT. The CDR3 numbers 17 residues from cysteine through phenylalanine. CDR3 DNA is the only sequence kept; it has 51 bases, read in frame from the first base.